These T cell receptor beta chains were read from a single sample in a study of sequential checkpoint blockade in melanoma. Using immunoSEQ multiplex PCR, the repertoire was profiled, and TCRdb retains in-frame clones only, with some absent. The table has around 39,000 clones, approximately 84% seen once. Material: CD8+ T cells sorted from blood (inferred from file names), obtained from a patient given nivolumab and ipilimumab in sequence. The receptor source for this set is a human donor with melanoma. The CDR3 runs from the conserved cysteine through the conserved F or W. The order of the fields is D gene, V gene, clone size, J gene, CDR3 length, CDR3 protein, CDR3 DNA. D genes are given only for firm matches. Size values are once, few and many counts, or a class for expanded clones, and some rows have none.

D gene: -
V gene: TRBV6-6
clone size: -
J gene: TRBJ1-1
CDR3 length: 14
CDR3 protein: CASRDMDSPSKAFF
CDR3 DNA: TGTGCCAGCAGGGATATGGACAGTCCTTCAAAGGCTTTCTTT

D gene: TRBD2
V gene: TRBV2
clone size: -
J gene: TRBJ2-5
CDR3 length: 18
CDR3 protein: CASSQRLAGGREQETQYF
CDR3 DNA: TGTGCCAGCAGCCAGCGACTAGCGGGGGGCCGGGAACAAGAGACCCAGTACTTC

D gene: TRBD2
V gene: TRBV28
clone size: -
J gene: TRBJ2-1
CDR3 length: 16
CDR3 protein: CASSPLLGLAASGTFF
CDR3 DNA: TGTGCCAGCAGTCCGCTCCTCGGACTAGCGGCATCGGGGACTTTCTTC

D gene: -
V gene: TRBV6-5
clone size: -
J gene: TRBJ1-1
CDR3 length: 13
CDR3 protein: CASGLGGYTEAFF
CDR3 DNA: TGTGCCAGCGGTTTGGGGGGGTACACTGAAGCTTTCTTT

D gene: TRBD1
V gene: TRBV7-9
clone size: -
J gene: TRBJ2-1
CDR3 length: 16
CDR3 protein: CASSLLPGQGYNEQFF
CDR3 DNA: TGTGCCAGCAGCTTACTGCCGGGACAGGGCTACAATGAGCAGTTCTTC

D gene: TRBD1
V gene: TRBV7-9
clone size: -
J gene: TRBJ2-7
CDR3 length: 14
CDR3 protein: CASSSRDRDYEQYF
CDR3 DNA: TGTGCCAGCAGCTCCCGGGACAGGGATTACGAGCAGTACTTC

D gene: -
V gene: TRBV21-1
clone size: once
J gene: TRBJ2-7
CDR3 length: 15
CDR3 protein: CASSKEARGTYEQYF
CDR3 DNA: TGTGCCAGCAGCAAAGAGGCCAGGGGGACCTACGAGCAGTACTTC

D gene: TRBD2
V gene: TRBV5-6
clone size: few
J gene: TRBJ2-7
CDR3 length: 14
CDR3 protein: CASSEGLAYYEQYF
CDR3 DNA: TGTGCCAGCAGCGAAGGACTAGCCTACTACGAGCAGTACTTC

D gene: TRBD2
V gene: TRBV6-5
clone size: -
J gene: TRBJ2-7
CDR3 length: 15
CDR3 protein: CASSFFTSGRGEQYF
CDR3 DNA: TGTGCCAGCAGTTTTTTTACTAGCGGGAGAGGGGAGCAGTACTTC

D gene: -
V gene: TRBV6-5
clone size: -
J gene: TRBJ2-5
CDR3 length: 11
CDR3 protein: CASRTAETQYF
CDR3 DNA: TGTGCCAGCAGGACAGCCGAGACCCAGTACTTC

D gene: TRBD2
V gene: TRBV29-1
clone size: -
J gene: TRBJ2-1
CDR3 length: 13
CDR3 protein: CSVASGDYNEQFF
CDR3 DNA: TGCAGCGTGGCTAGCGGGGATTACAATGAGCAGTTCTTC

D gene: TRBD2
V gene: TRBV2
clone size: -
J gene: TRBJ2-5
CDR3 length: 15
CDR3 protein: CASEGASGGGETQYF
CDR3 DNA: TGTGCCAGCGAAGGGGCCAGCGGGGGTGGAGAGACCCAGTACTTC

D gene: -
V gene: TRBV10-2
clone size: -
J gene: TRBJ2-5
CDR3 length: 13
CDR3 protein: CASTEGLWGTQYF
CDR3 DNA: TGCGCCAGCACCGAGGGTTTATGGGGGACCCAGTACTTC

D gene: TRBD2
V gene: TRBV7-8
clone size: once
J gene: TRBJ2-5
CDR3 length: 17
CDR3 protein: CASSLFGLAGDQETQYF
CDR3 DNA: TGTGCCAGCAGCTTATTCGGACTAGCGGGGGATCAAGAGACCCAGTACTTC

D gene: TRBD2
V gene: TRBV11-2
clone size: -
J gene: TRBJ2-1
CDR3 length: 17
CDR3 protein: CASSLEGSGRAKDEQFF
CDR3 DNA: TGTGCCAGCAGCTTAGAGGGTAGCGGGAGGGCGAAGGATGAGCAGTTCTTC

D gene: TRBD2
V gene: TRBV6-1
clone size: -
J gene: TRBJ2-7
CDR3 length: 15
CDR3 protein: CASSEERGVSHEQYF
CDR3 DNA: TGTGCCAGCAGTGAAGAGCGGGGTGTTTCCCACGAGCAGTACTTC

D gene: TRBD1
V gene: TRBV19
clone size: -
J gene: TRBJ2-2
CDR3 length: 15
CDR3 protein: CASSPGTGLTGELFF
CDR3 DNA: TGTGCCAGTAGTCCTGGGACAGGACTCACCGGGGAGCTGTTTTTT

D gene: -
V gene: TRBV18
clone size: -
J gene: TRBJ2-3
CDR3 length: 17
CDR3 protein: CASSPNLSGTSTDTQYF
CDR3 DNA: TGTGCCAGCTCACCAAACCTAAGCGGGACAAGCACAGATACGCAGTATTTT

D gene: TRBD2
V gene: TRBV30
clone size: -
J gene: TRBJ2-7
CDR3 length: 16
CDR3 protein: CAWSVVRLAGGLEQYF
CDR3 DNA: TGTGCCTGGAGTGTGGTTCGTCTAGCGGGGGGGCTCGAGCAGTACTTC

D gene: -
V gene: TRBV5-6
clone size: -
J gene: TRBJ1-6
CDR3 length: 14
CDR3 protein: CASSPWSVEPPLHF
CDR3 DNA: TGTGCCAGCAGCCCATGGTCGGTGGAGCCACCCCTCCACTTT

D gene: TRBD1
V gene: TRBV5-1
clone size: -
J gene: TRBJ2-7
CDR3 length: 14
CDR3 protein: CASSSGQGVDEQYF
CDR3 DNA: TGCGCCAGCAGCTCCGGACAGGGGGTGGACGAGCAGTACTTC

D gene: -
V gene: TRBV7-9
clone size: -
J gene: TRBJ2-1
CDR3 length: 11
CDR3 protein: CASSQERGAFF
CDR3 DNA: TGTGCCAGCAGCCAGGAAAGGGGTGCGTTCTTC

D gene: -
V gene: TRBV6-6
clone size: -
J gene: TRBJ1-1
CDR3 length: 13
CDR3 protein: CASSNTENTEAFF
CDR3 DNA: TGTGCCAGCAGTAACACAGAGAACACTGAAGCTTTCTTT

D gene: -
V gene: TRBV27
clone size: -
J gene: TRBJ2-2
CDR3 length: 16
CDR3 protein: CASTKGDTVNTGELFF
CDR3 DNA: TGTGCCAGCACGAAGGGAGATACCGTTAACACCGGGGAGCTGTTTTTT

D gene: TRBD1
V gene: TRBV7-9
clone size: -
J gene: TRBJ1-4
CDR3 length: 16
CDR3 protein: CASSGPGTGGSEKLFF
CDR3 DNA: TGTGCCAGCAGCGGTCCCGGGACAGGGGGCAGTGAAAAACTGTTTTTT

D gene: TRBD1
V gene: TRBV7-8
clone size: -
J gene: TRBJ2-7
CDR3 length: 16
CDR3 protein: CASSSPTGTAAYEQYF
CDR3 DNA: TGTGCCAGCAGCTCACCAACGGGGACAGCCGCGTACGAGCAGTACTTC

D gene: -
V gene: TRBV6-6
clone size: -
J gene: TRBJ1-3
CDR3 length: 15
CDR3 protein: CASSQQGFSGNTIYF
CDR3 DNA: TGTGCCAGCAGTCAACAGGGTTTTTCTGGAAACACCATATATTTT

D gene: -
V gene: TRBV25-1
clone size: -
J gene: TRBJ2-3
CDR3 length: 12
CDR3 protein: CASGQSTDTQYF
CDR3 DNA: TGTGCCAGCGGACAGAGCACAGATACGCAGTATTTT

D gene: TRBD2
V gene: TRBV27
clone size: -
J gene: TRBJ2-7
CDR3 length: 16
CDR3 protein: CASSLSTGTRFPEQYF
CDR3 DNA: TGTGCCAGCAGTTTGTCAACCGGGACTAGGTTTCCCGAGCAGTACTTC

D gene: TRBD1
V gene: TRBV4-1
clone size: -
J gene: TRBJ2-7
CDR3 length: 15
CDR3 protein: CASSQDLRTGDEQYF
CDR3 DNA: TGCGCCAGCAGCCAAGATTTGAGGACAGGGGACGAGCAGTACTTC

D gene: -
V gene: TRBV6-5
clone size: -
J gene: TRBJ2-1
CDR3 length: 11
CDR3 protein: CASSEGPEQFF
CDR3 DNA: TGTGCCAGCAGTGAGGGTCCTGAGCAGTTCTTC

D gene: -
V gene: TRBV7-9
clone size: -
J gene: TRBJ2-1
CDR3 length: 14
CDR3 protein: CASSRTPDTNEQFF
CDR3 DNA: TGTGCCAGCAGCCGCACACCGGACACAAATGAGCAGTTCTTC

D gene: TRBD1
V gene: TRBV13
clone size: -
J gene: TRBJ1-5
CDR3 length: 17
CDR3 protein: CASSQRQGDDLSQPQHF
CDR3 DNA: TGTGCCAGCAGCCAAAGACAGGGGGACGATTTAAGTCAGCCCCAGCATTTT

D gene: TRBD1
V gene: TRBV4-2
clone size: few
J gene: TRBJ1-2
CDR3 length: 16
CDR3 protein: CASSQVGQNLSYGYTF
CDR3 DNA: TGTGCCAGCAGCCAAGTGGGACAGAACTTATCCTATGGCTACACCTTC

D gene: -
V gene: TRBV11-3
clone size: once
J gene: TRBJ2-7
CDR3 length: 14
CDR3 protein: CASSFGGFGYEQYF
CDR3 DNA: TGTGCCAGCAGCTTTGGAGGGTTCGGCTACGAGCAGTACTTC

D gene: TRBD1
V gene: TRBV19
clone size: -
J gene: TRBJ1-1
CDR3 length: 18
CDR3 protein: CASSIAHPPGQENTEAFF
CDR3 DNA: TGTGCCAGTAGTATAGCGCACCCTCCGGGACAGGAAAACACTGAAGCTTTCTTT

D gene: -
V gene: TRBV27
clone size: few
J gene: TRBJ2-5
CDR3 length: 14
CDR3 protein: CASSFGRGQETQYF
CDR3 DNA: TGTGCCAGCAGTTTCGGGCGGGGCCAAGAGACCCAGTACTTC

D gene: -
V gene: TRBV9
clone size: -
J gene: TRBJ1-5
CDR3 length: 14
CDR3 protein: CASSAGQYNQPQHF
CDR3 DNA: TGTGCCAGCAGCGCCGGACAGTACAATCAGCCCCAGCATTTT

D gene: TRBD2
V gene: TRBV6-4
clone size: -
J gene: TRBJ2-5
CDR3 length: 16
CDR3 protein: CASSDTAGTINETQYF
CDR3 DNA: TGTGCCAGCAGTGACACCGCCGGGACTATCAATGAGACCCAGTACTTC

D gene: -
V gene: TRBV27
clone size: -
J gene: TRBJ2-7
CDR3 length: 13
CDR3 protein: CASSLYGSYEQYF
CDR3 DNA: TGTGCCAGCAGTTTGTACGGCTCCTACGAGCAGTACTTC

D gene: -
V gene: TRBV11-3
clone size: -
J gene: TRBJ2-5
CDR3 length: 15
CDR3 protein: CASSLGRELQETQYF
CDR3 DNA: TGTGCCAGCAGCTTAGGAAGAGAATTACAAGAGACCCAGTACTTC

D gene: -
V gene: TRBV9
clone size: -
J gene: TRBJ1-1
CDR3 length: 14
CDR3 protein: CASSASTGNTEAFF
CDR3 DNA: TGTGCCAGCAGCGCCTCGACAGGGAACACTGAAGCTTTCTTT

D gene: -
V gene: TRBV5-1
clone size: -
J gene: TRBJ2-7
CDR3 length: 14
CDR3 protein: CASSLVSDYYEQYF
CDR3 DNA: TGCGCCAGCAGCTTGGTTAGCGATTACTACGAGCAGTACTTC

D gene: TRBD1
V gene: TRBV27
clone size: -
J gene: TRBJ1-2
CDR3 length: 12
CDR3 protein: CASSPGGHGYTF
CDR3 DNA: TGTGCCAGCAGCCCAGGGGGTCATGGCTACACCTTC

D gene: TRBD1
V gene: TRBV7-9
clone size: -
J gene: TRBJ2-2
CDR3 length: 17
CDR3 protein: CASSLDVKGADTGELFF
CDR3 DNA: TGTGCCAGCAGCTTGGATGTGAAGGGGGCTGACACCGGGGAGCTGTTTTTT

D gene: TRBD1
V gene: TRBV5-8
clone size: -
J gene: TRBJ1-2
CDR3 length: 15
CDR3 protein: CASSLEGQLNYGYTF
CDR3 DNA: TGTGCCAGCAGCTTGGAGGGACAGCTAAACTATGGCTACACCTTC

D gene: -
V gene: TRBV5-6
clone size: once
J gene: TRBJ2-1
CDR3 length: 11
CDR3 protein: CASSSSVEQFF
CDR3 DNA: TGTGCCAGCAGCTCTAGCGTTGAGCAGTTCTTC

D gene: -
V gene: TRBV4-1
clone size: once
J gene: TRBJ2-1
CDR3 length: 12
CDR3 protein: CASSQGSYEQFF
CDR3 DNA: TGCGCCAGCAGCCAAGGTTCGTATGAGCAGTTCTTC

D gene: -
V gene: TRBV7-2
clone size: -
J gene: TRBJ2-3
CDR3 length: 15
CDR3 protein: CASSSRTVSTDTQYF
CDR3 DNA: TGTGCCAGCAGCTCGCGGACTGTCAGCACAGATACGCAGTATTTT

D gene: -
V gene: TRBV5-6
clone size: -
J gene: TRBJ2-2
CDR3 length: 16
CDR3 protein: CASSSAGQGRAGELFF
CDR3 DNA: TGTGCCAGCAGCTCCGCCGGGCAGGGGAGGGCCGGGGAGCTGTTTTTT

D gene: -
V gene: TRBV11-2
clone size: -
J gene: TRBJ2-1
CDR3 length: 16
CDR3 protein: CASSLGGSVGINEQFF
CDR3 DNA: TGTGCCAGCAGCTTGGGGGGTTCGGTGGGAATCAATGAGCAGTTCTTC

D gene: -
V gene: TRBV28
clone size: medium-sized
J gene: TRBJ2-7
CDR3 length: 12
CDR3 protein: CASSHRVYEQYF
CDR3 DNA: TGTGCCAGCAGTCACAGGGTGTACGAGCAGTACTTC

D gene: -
V gene: TRBV10-1
clone size: few
J gene: TRBJ2-5
CDR3 length: 13
CDR3 protein: CASSESGGETQYF
CDR3 DNA: TGCGCCAGCAGTGAGTCAGGGGGAGAGACCCAGTACTTC

D gene: -
V gene: TRBV7-9
clone size: -
J gene: TRBJ1-3
CDR3 length: 13
CDR3 protein: CASSPWAGNTIYF
CDR3 DNA: TGTGCCAGCAGCCCCTGGGCGGGAAACACCATATATTTT

D gene: -
V gene: TRBV4-1
clone size: -
J gene: TRBJ1-1
CDR3 length: 15
CDR3 protein: CASSPWDFEGTEAFF
CDR3 DNA: TGCGCCAGCAGCCCGTGGGACTTTGAGGGGACTGAAGCTTTCTTT

D gene: TRBD2
V gene: TRBV10-3
clone size: -
J gene: TRBJ2-1
CDR3 length: 14
CDR3 protein: CAISSGKVVNEQFF
CDR3 DNA: TGTGCCATCTCGAGCGGGAAAGTCGTCAATGAGCAGTTCTTC

D gene: -
V gene: TRBV29-1
clone size: once
J gene: TRBJ2-5
CDR3 length: 14
CDR3 protein: CSVEVRGTQETQYF
CDR3 DNA: TGCAGCGTTGAAGTCCGGGGGACTCAAGAGACCCAGTACTTC

D gene: -
V gene: TRBV5-4
clone size: -
J gene: TRBJ2-5
CDR3 length: 15
CDR3 protein: CASSLVQAGEETQYF
CDR3 DNA: TGTGCCAGCAGCTTGGTTCAGGCCGGTGAAGAGACCCAGTACTTC

D gene: -
V gene: TRBV7-9
clone size: -
J gene: TRBJ1-2
CDR3 length: 13
CDR3 protein: CASSPDSPYGYTF
CDR3 DNA: TGTGCCAGCAGCCCGGACAGCCCCTATGGCTACACCTTC

D gene: TRBD2
V gene: TRBV6-5
clone size: -
J gene: TRBJ2-1
CDR3 length: 14
CDR3 protein: CASSYSTSWDEQFF
CDR3 DNA: TGTGCCAGCAGTTACTCGACTAGCTGGGATGAGCAGTTCTTC